These T cell receptor beta chains were read from a single sample in a study of blood T cell repertoires in COVID-19. The protocol was immunoSEQ multiplex PCR, while the TCRdb copy is restricted to in-frame clones and leaves out a portion. Seen here are 150,000 to 200,000 clones, approximately 80% observed once, and the top ten hold less than 9.5%. The sequenced material came from peripheral blood. These receptors all stem from a man between 60 and 70 years old with acute or convalescent COVID-19. The CDR3 runs from the conserved cysteine through the conserved F or W. Each record gives: J gene, D gene, V gene, clone size, CDR3 DNA, CDR3 protein. The D gene is left open where the match is weak. Clone size is shown for a subset of rows, as once, few, many or a class of expanded clone.

TRBJ2-1,.,TRBV2,.,TGTGCCAGCGGGACCGGGACATCCTACAATGAGCAGTTCTTC,CASGTGTSYNEQFF
TRBJ2-7,TRBD1,TRBV10-1,once,TGCGCCAGCCCAAGGGGGCGCCGAATGGACGAGCAGTACTTC,CASPRGRRMDEQYF
TRBJ1-1,TRBD1,TRBV11-1,.,TGTGCCAGCACCCGTCACCAACAGGGGTTCACTGAAGCTTTCTTT,CASTRHQQGFTEAFF
TRBJ2-7,.,TRBV5-1,.,TGCGCCAGCAGCTTGGTTAAGACAGCCCGCTCCTACGAGCAGTACTTC,CASSLVKTARSYEQYF
TRBJ1-1,TRBD1,TRBV11-3,many,TGTGCCAGCAGCGCTTCGACAGGGACTGAAGCTTTCTTT,CASSASTGTEAFF
TRBJ1-5,TRBD1,TRBV6-6,.,TGTGCCAGCAGTCAGGGGACAGCCGTTCAGCCCCAGCATTTT,CASSQGTAVQPQHF
TRBJ1-5,.,TRBV6-5,.,TGTGCCACACGGGGGGGGCCCCTAAGTCAGCCCCAGCATTTT,CATRGGPLSQPQHF
TRBJ1-4,.,TRBV10-2,.,TGCGCCAGCACCCCCCTCTTAGACAGTTCTAATGAAAAACTGTTTTTT,CASTPLLDSSNEKLFF
TRBJ2-7,TRBD1,TRBV7-9,.,TGTGCCAGCAGCTTAGGGACAGGGACAGGGGCCTACGAGCAGTACTTC,CASSLGTGTGAYEQYF
TRBJ2-7,TRBD2,TRBV6-5,.,TGTGCCAGCAGTTATAAGGGGCTAGCGGTCTACGAGCAGTACTTC,CASSYKGLAVYEQYF
TRBJ1-2,TRBD1,TRBV5-4,.,TGTGCCAGCAGATCACAGGGGGCGGATGGCTACACCTTC,CASRSQGADGYTF
TRBJ1-1,.,TRBV15,.,TGTGCCACCAGCAGAGATGCCCGGGCTGAGGGTGAAGCTTTCTTT,CATSRDARAEGEAFF
TRBJ1-1,.,TRBV29-1,once,TGCAGCGTTGAACGAGGGAGCACTGAAGCTTTCTTT,CSVERGSTEAFF